One and the same sample provided the 18 T cell receptor beta chains below, sequenced in a study of shared T cell receptors in the human thymus. Method: immunoSEQ multiplex PCR; TCRdb's copy keeps in-frame clones and lacks some. The top ten hold 0.008% to 0.011% of the sample, which has some 700,000 clones, roughly 88% seen once. These data are also associated with another study on human thymus T cells.

Sample: thymocytes. Receptors originate from a boy less than two years old with a congenital heart defect.

V gene TRBV4-1 combines with J gene TRBJ2-2, with 9 bases that match TRBD2. The CDR3 spans 17 residues. The germline V gene has CDR1 MGHRA and CDR2 YSYEKL. J lost 4 bases, V lost 0 bases, and 6 bases had no gene match. CDR3 loop: CASSQEIAGVLTGELFF. Here the CDR3 DNA reads TGCGCCAGCAGCCAAGAGATAGCGGGAGTACTCACCGGGGAGCTGTTTTTT.

CDR3 bases: TGTGCCAGCAGCCATAGGGGGACTAGCGAGCAAAAGGGTCGTTACTTC. Amino acids: CASSHRGTSEQKGRYF. The rearrangement uses TRBV7-2 and TRBJ2-7; TRBD2 matches 10 bases. J was trimmed by 13 bases and V by 5 bases; bases with no gene match: 20. The CDR3 extends over 16 amino acids. Germline V gives CDR1 SGHTA, CDR2 FQGNSA.

The V call is TRBV5-1, the J call TRBJ2-5; TRBD1 aligns across 8 bases. The CDR3 length is 18 residues. Per germline, CDR1 SGHRS and CDR2 YFSETQ. V lost 4 bases, J lost 5 bases, and 19 bases stayed unmatched. CDR3 region: CASSKSNHGQGREETQYF. The CDR3 DNA reads TGCGCCAGCAGCAAGAGTAACCACGGACAGGGCCGGGAGGAGACCCAGTACTTC.

The rearrangement joins TRBV27 to TRBJ1-2; D is perhaps TRBD1 (5 bases). The germline V gene encodes CDR1 MNHEY and CDR2 SMNVEV (reference sequence). Trimming cost V 10 bases and J 3 bases, with 12 bases left between them. This CDR3 contains 12 residues. The CDR3 coding sequence is TGTGCCACCTGGCGGGGGGACTATGGCTACACCTTC. It codes for CATWRGDYGYTF.

The J gene is TRBJ2-7, the V gene TRBV11-2; no reliable D call. Germline V gene sequence: CDR1 SGHAT, CDR2 FQNNGV. V was pared by 5 bases and J by 9 bases, with 17 bases between. This CDR3 is built from 13 residues. CDR3 protein: CASSPGRKVPQYF. The CDR3 DNA is TGTGCCAGCAGCCCAGGCAGGAAGGTACCGCAGTACTTC.

J is TRBJ2-7 and V is TRBV5-1, with 11 bases identical to TRBD2. The length of the CDR3 is 15 residues. CDR1 and CDR2 (germline): SGHRS, YFSETQ. Trimming took 2 bases from V and 7 from J; bases not matched to a gene: 8. The CDR3 bases are TGCGCCAGCAGCTTCGGACTAGCGGGCAGGGGGGAGCAGTACTTC. This codes for CASSFGLAGRGEQYF.

The chain carries TRBV4-1 and TRBJ2-5, with 7 bases lining up with TRBD2. The CDR3 runs to 18 residues. CDR1 is MGHRA and CDR2 is YSYEKL in the germline V gene. The trim removed 0 bases at V and 0 bases at J, leaving 10 bases unmatched. The CDR3, as DNA: TGCGCCAGCAGCCAAGATCGAGCGGGACGGGAGAACCAAGAGACCCAGTACTTC. Its translation: CASSQDRAGRENQETQYF.

The chain links TRBV25-1 to TRBJ1-5, with a possible D match to TRBD1 (6 bases). The length of the CDR3 is 15 residues. Germline V gives CDR1 MGHDK, CDR2 SYGVNS. The germline V and J ends were trimmed by 3 bases and 3 bases, with 12 bases remaining between them. CDR3 DNA sequence: TGTGCCAGCAGTGAGCGGGGGGGGCCCAATCAGCCCCAGCATTTT. Translating it yields CASSERGGPNQPQHF.

The rearrangement uses TRBV2 and TRBJ2-5; 9 nucleotides agree with TRBD2. The germline V gene has CDR1 SNHLY and CDR2 FYNNEI. J gave up 4 bases and V 0 bases, and 12 bases lay outside the gene matches. This CDR3 is built from 18 residues. This chain's CDR3 is CASSEALLAGPLGETQYF. In DNA form, the CDR3 reads TGTGCCAGCAGTGAAGCGCTCCTAGCGGGACCCCTGGGAGAGACCCAGTACTTC.

The chain employs TRBV14 and TRBJ1-2, with D perhaps matching TRBD1 (5 bases). Germline values: CDR1 SGHDN, CDR2 FVKESK. Between the trimmed V and J ends, which lost 0 bases and 4 bases, there was a span of 9 bases. This CDR3 has 14 residues. CDR3 amino acids: CASSQDRGLYGYTF. As DNA, the CDR3 is TGTGCCAGCAGCCAAGATAGGGGTCTCTATGGCTACACCTTC.

This clone has only one observation. The chain uses TRBV9 and TRBJ2-1; 10 nucleotides line up with TRBD1. The V and J ends lost 5 bases and 4 bases, in that order; junction bases with no gene match: 6. Germline CDR1 is SGDLS and CDR2 is YYNGEE. CDR3 size: 15 residues. The DNA of the CDR3 is TGTGCCAGCAGTCCCGGGACAGGGGCGTACAATGAGCAGTTCTTC. This translates into CASSPGTGAYNEQFF. Complete variable domain (other parts from reference TRBV9 and TRBJ2-1): DSGVTQTPKHLITATGQRVTLRCSPRSGDLSVYWYQQSLDQGLQFLIQYYNGEERAKGNILERFSAQQFPDLHSELNLSSLELGDSALYFCASSPGTGAYNEQFFGPGTRLTVL.

The V gene is TRBV27, the J gene TRBJ2-4; D may be TRBD2 (7 bases). V was clipped by 7 bases and J by 7 bases, with 23 bases between them. Germline CDR1 is MNHEY and CDR2 is SMNVEV (reference sequence). CDR3 length: 16 residues. CDR3 protein: CASTQGPGTIGNIQYF. The CDR3 nucleotides are TGTGCCAGCACTCAGGGGCCGGGGACTATCGGTAACATTCAGTACTTC.

The CDR3 DNA follows: TGTGCCAGTGGGACATCAGGAAACACCATATATTTT. Protein: CASGTSGNTIYF. V is TRBV28 and J is TRBJ1-3; weak D call: TRBD1 (6 bases). Trimming took off 9 bases at V and 4 bases at J, with 10 bases between the two ends. This CDR3 is 12 amino acids long. CDR1 and CDR2 from the germline V gene are MDHEN and SYDVKM.

The V call is TRBV6-6, the J call TRBJ2-7; the match to TRBD2 covers 12 bases. This CDR3 region has 14 residues. Germline assignment: CDR1 MNHNY and CDR2 SVGAGI (reference sequence). With V trimmed by 5 bases and J by 6 bases, 5 bases remained unmatched. CDR3 in amino acids: CASSPSGRETEQYF. The CDR3 region has the DNA TGTGCCAGCAGTCCTAGCGGGAGGGAAACCGAGCAGTACTTC.

The V gene is TRBV4-3, the J gene TRBJ2-5, with 7 bases fitting TRBD1. The J segment lost 2 bases and the V segment lost 1 base, leaving 10 bases of the junction unmatched. CDR3 length equals 17 residues. In germline, CDR1 is LGHNA, CDR2 YSLEER. This chain's CDR3 is CASSQVGKGAGQETQYF. In DNA form, the CDR3 reads TGCGCCAGCAGCCAAGTCGGGAAGGGGGCTGGGCAAGAGACCCAGTACTTC.

The V and J genes are TRBV15 and TRBJ2-7; 9 nucleotides agree with TRBD2. The germline V gene encodes CDR1 LNHNV and CDR2 YYDKDF (reference sequence). This CDR3 spans 12 amino acids. V shed 3 bases, J shed 9 bases, and the junction held 3 bases outside the gene matches. As DNA, the CDR3 is TGTGCCACCAGCAGTAGCGGGAGTGGGCAGTACTTC. Its protein is CATSSSGSGQYF.

The chain employs TRBV7-6 and TRBJ2-1, with 11 bases aligning to TRBD2. V lost 1 base and J lost 1; bases outside the gene matches: 3. Germline CDR1 and CDR2: SGHVS and FNYEAQ. The CDR3 has 17 amino acids. The CDR3 DNA is TGTGCCAGCAGCTTAGTCGTAGCGGGAGGGTCCTACAATGAGCAGTTCTTC. Translated: CASSLVVAGGSYNEQFF. Together with reference TRBV7-6 and TRBJ2-1, the CDR3 gives the full variable domain: GAGVSQSPRYKVTKRGQDVALRCDPISGHVSLYWYRQALGQGPEFLTYFNYEAQQDKSGLPNDRFSAERPEGSISTLTIQRTEQRDSAMYRCASSLVVAGGSYNEQFFGPGTRLTVL.

The J gene is TRBJ2-3, the V gene TRBV4-2; perhaps TRBD2 as D (6 bases). CDR3 size: 16 residues. From germline, CDR1 is LGHNA and CDR2 YNFKEQ. Trimming left V 0 bases short and J 2 bases short, with 12 bases between. CDR3 coding DNA: TGTGCCAGCAGCCAAGATAGGCGCGGGATCACAGATACGCAGTATTTT. As protein: CASSQDRRGITDTQYF.